This entry is about one TCR beta chain. What it binds is unknown. The data belong to a study of T cell responses to AZD1222 COVID-19 vaccine. Overall study results and limits: White British people made up most donors, females outnumbered males, and clonal diversity was possibly underestimated. Sampling captured repertoires only after the peak T cell response. Regions left unmutated in variants are reportedly the target of nearly half of spike-specific TCRs. When two AZD1222 doses had been given, Spike-specific TCR breadth and depth rose.

Only in-frame clones appear in the TCRdb table, and some are missing; sequencing was by immunoSEQ multiplex PCR. The sample has approximately 150,000 clones; around 84% are singletons. Trimming took 3 bases from V and 11 from J, leaving 13 bases between them. The germline CDR1 and CDR2 sequences are DFQATT and SNEGSKA (reference sequence). There are 11 residues in the CDR3. The chain recombines TRBV20-1 with TRBJ1-1, with D uncertain. The sequencing used peripheral blood, collected 28 days after the second AZD1222 dose. The receptor's source is an adult who received the AZD1222 COVID-19 vaccine. CDR3 loop: CSASPHPAAFF. The CDR3 DNA is TGCAGTGCTAGTCCTCACCCGGCCGCTTTCTTT.